The sequence of this T cell receptor (beta chain) was determined in a study of T-cell reconstitution after alpha-beta-depleted transplantation in children. Whole-study findings and limits: One year post-transplant, T-cell counts and diversity were largely derived from T cells produced anew. Some patients' high day-60 TCRbeta diversity was attributed to recipient cells surviving conditioning.

TCRbeta library construction was performed incorporating unique molecular identifiers. MiXCR was run by TCRdb on the PCR reads, yielding one entry per CDR3 protein. The table records some 350,000 distinct CDR3 sequences, 15% to 20% of them present only once. In regard to this clonotype: Its target is not known.

From germline, CDR1 is SGHTA and CDR2 FQGNSA. The CDR3 runs to 14 residues. Trimming stripped 1 base from V and 2 bases from J, with 9 bases between. The source of this sequence is a male patient aged 2-15 years who had a stem cell transplant for acute lymphoblastic leukemia, so the T cells may come from the graft donor. The J gene is TRBJ2-7, the V gene TRBV7-2; a weak D match, TRBD1 (6 bases). The starting material was PBMCs, mostly from graft donor cells, obtained 360 days after TCRalphabeta/CD19-depleted stem cell transplant. The chain's CDR3 is CASSLGKGAYEQYF. The DNA for the CDR3 is TGTGCCAGCAGCTTAGGAAAGGGGGCCTACGAGCAGTACTTC.